One and the same sample provided the 25 T cell receptor beta chains below, sequenced in a study of OX40 agonist ivuxolimab in advanced cancers. Some clones are missing from TCRdb's copy, which holds only in-frame ones; the method was immunoSEQ multiplex PCR. The table lists 40,000 to 50,000 clones, around nine tenths of them singletons, with 47% in the top ten. Sequenced here: CD4+ or CD8+ T cells sorted from blood, sampled in a trial of the OX40 agonist ivuxolimab. The origin of the receptors is an adult with an advanced solid tumor such as melanoma, head and neck, liver or kidney cancer.

The genes are TRBV4-3 and TRBJ2-2, with D possibly being TRBD2 (5 bases). CDR3 length: 16 amino acids. Germline V gives CDR1 LGHNA, CDR2 YSLEER. With 0 bases removed from V and 2 bases from J, the gap between germline ends came to 10 bases. The chain's CDR3 is CASSQDPGENTGELFF. DNA for the CDR3: TGCGCCAGCAGCCAAGATCCCGGGGAAAACACCGGGGAGCTGTTTTTT.

The chain is built from TRBV5-1 and TRBJ2-7; D is ambiguous. This CDR3 has 12 amino acids. Germline lookup yields CDR1 SGHRS and CDR2 YFSETQ. The V end was cut by 4 bases, the J end by 0 bases, with 5 bases between. This CDR3 reads CASSPPSYEQYF. CDR3 bases: TGCGCCAGCAGCCCACCCTCCTACGAGCAGTACTTC. The whole variable domain, filled in from reference TRBV5-1 and TRBJ2-7, reads KAGVTQTPRYLIKTRGQQVTLSCSPISGHRSVSWYQQTPGQGLQFLFEYFSETQRNKGNFPGRFSGRQFSNSRSEMNVSTLELGDSALYLCASSPPSYEQYFGPGTRLTVT.

This sequence joins TRBV9 and TRBJ2-7; perhaps TRBD1 as D (5 bases). Per germline, CDR1 SGDLS and CDR2 YYNGEE. The CDR3 length is 15 residues. Trimming removed 0 bases at V and 5 bases at J, with 15 bases between. The CDR3 DNA reads TGTGCCAGCAGCGTAGGGAGCAGGGATGATAACGAGCAGTACTTC. Its protein is CASSVGSRDDNEQYF.

This rearrangement joins TRBV6-5 to TRBJ1-3, with D possibly being TRBD1 (5 bases). The V end lost 7 bases, the J end lost 8 bases, and 18 bases lay between the germline ends. Germline V CDR1 and CDR2: MNHEY, SVGAGI. The CDR3 has 14 residues. The CDR3 coding sequence is TGTGCCAGCACCAACCAGGGACTTGGCGACACCATATATTTT. Translating gives CASTNQGLGDTIYF.

V and J are TRBV19 and TRBJ2-7, with 10 nucleotides matching TRBD1. The CDR3 sequence is 15 residues long. Losses at the gene ends were 6 bases for V and 2 bases for J; bases not matched to a gene: 7. Germline V gene data show CDR1 as LNHDA and CDR2 as SQIVND (reference sequence). The CDR3 here is CASSFGQGGTYEQYF. The DNA for the CDR3 is TGTGCCAGTAGCTTCGGACAGGGGGGAACCTACGAGCAGTACTTC.

This chain uses TRBV7-9 with TRBJ2-7; D not resolved. This CDR3 has 13 residues. Germline CDR1 and CDR2: SEHNR and FQNEAQ (reference sequence). V shed 4 bases and J shed 0 bases, with 7 bases lying between them. CDR3: CASSYLSSYEQYF. CDR3 DNA sequence: TGTGCCAGCAGCTACCTCAGCTCCTACGAGCAGTACTTC.

The V call is TRBV5-5, the J call TRBJ1-2; D is unclear. CDR3 length: 13 residues. Germline V CDR1 and CDR2: SGHKS, YYEKEE (reference sequence). With 0 bases removed from V and 2 bases from J, the gap between germline ends came to 5 bases. CDR3 amino acids: CASSLEGNYGYTF. DNA for the CDR3: TGTGCCAGCAGCTTGGAAGGGAACTATGGCTACACCTTC.

V and J are TRBV10-1 and TRBJ1-6, with 10 bases that match TRBD1. V trimming: 9 bases; J trimming: 10 bases; junction bases outside the gene matches: 6. CDR1 and CDR2 (germline): WNHNN, SYGVQD (reference sequence). This CDR3 has 13 residues. For the CDR3, the DNA is TGCGCCAGTGGGGACAGGGGTGGATCACCCCTCCACTTT. Protein: CASGDRGGSPLHF.

The gene calls are TRBV6-1 and TRBJ1-6; the D gene is possibly TRBD1 (6 bases). Germline CDR1 reads MNHNS; CDR2 reads SASEGT. This CDR3 region has 14 residues. The V end was cut by 2 bases, the J end by 9 bases, with 11 bases between. CDR3 sequence: CASSENQGSSPLHF. The DNA of the CDR3 is TGTGCCAGCAGTGAAAATCAGGGGAGTTCACCCCTCCACTTT.

The CDR3: CASSLDEGGSTDTQYF. The CDR3 DNA follows: TGCGCCAGCAGCTTGGACGAGGGGGGTAGCACAGATACGCAGTATTTT. V gene TRBV5-1 combines with J gene TRBJ2-3; D could derive from TRBD1 or TRBD2 (6 bases each). Looked up from germline, CDR1 is SGHRS and CDR2 is YFSETQ. With 0 bases removed from V and 0 bases from J, the gap between germline ends came to 11 bases. CDR3 size: 16 residues.

The chain uses TRBV4-3 and TRBJ1-3; 7 bases map to TRBD1. Germline-derived CDR1 and CDR2 are LGHNA and YSLEER. V shed 7 bases, J shed 4 bases, and the junction held 7 bases outside the gene matches. The CDR3 length is 14 residues. The CDR3, as DNA: TGCGCCAGCACCGGAGGGGGCTGGGGAAACACCATATATTTT. The encoded protein is CASTGGGWGNTIYF.

This chain connects TRBV5-1 to TRBJ2-7; D uncertain. Germline-derived CDR1 and CDR2 are SGHRS and YFSETQ. V was cut by 0 bases and J by 3 bases, with 16 bases left in between. The length of the CDR3 is 16 residues. CDR3 nucleotides: TGCGCCAGCAGCTTGGTGGAGCCTAACCAGTTCTACGAGCAGTACTTC. It is translated as CASSLVEPNQFYEQYF.

The gene calls are TRBV19 and TRBJ2-7, with D hard to call. With 0 bases removed from V and 0 bases from J, the gap between germline ends came to 3 bases. Germline CDR1 is LNHDA and CDR2 is SQIVND (reference sequence). The CDR3 runs to 13 residues. This CDR3 is CASSIDGSYEQYF. Written as DNA, the CDR3 is TGTGCCAGTAGTATAGACGGCTCCTACGAGCAGTACTTC.

This clone has only a few counts. CDR3 sequence: CASSPLEERNSPLHF. CDR3 bases: TGCGCCAGCAGCCCCCTGGAAGAACGTAATTCACCCCTCCACTTT. This rearrangement joins TRBV4-1 to TRBJ1-6; no clear D. Germline CDR1 reads MGHRA; CDR2 reads YSYEKL. The CDR3 is 15 residues long. V was trimmed by 4 bases and J by 6 bases, leaving 13 bases between them.

This chain uses TRBV5-1 with TRBJ2-5; D possibly uses TRBD1 or TRBD2 (6 bases each). V lost 4 bases, J lost 1 base, and 14 bases lay in between. There are 15 residues in the CDR3. Germline V gene data show CDR1 as SGHRS and CDR2 as YFSETQ. In DNA, the CDR3 is TGCGCCAGCAGCCCGGTGTGGGGGGCCCAAGAGACCCAGTACTTC. As protein: CASSPVWGAQETQYF.

The V call is TRBV18, the J call TRBJ1-5; perhaps TRBD1 as D (5 bases). CDR1 and CDR2 from the germline V gene are KGHSH and LQKENI. V was cut by 3 bases and J by 6 bases, with 12 bases left in between. The CDR3 totals 14 residues. CDR3 protein: CASSPWTGPQPQHF. The DNA for the CDR3 is TGTGCCAGCTCACCTTGGACGGGGCCTCAGCCCCAGCATTTT.

This clone was observed a single time. The chain carries TRBV10-3 and TRBJ1-1; no clear D. The V end was cut by 0 bases, the J end by 1 base, with 9 bases between. This CDR3 contains 15 residues. Germline V gives CDR1 ENHRY, CDR2 SYGVKD. CDR3 residues: CAISESALGNTEAFF. The CDR3, as DNA: TGTGCCATCAGTGAGTCAGCGCTAGGGAACACTGAAGCTTTCTTT.

The chain carries TRBV6-6 and TRBJ2-1, with D hard to call. The germline V gene has CDR1 MNHNY and CDR2 SVGAGI (reference sequence). Trimming removed 5 bases from V and 5 bases from J, with 7 bases in between. CDR3 length equals 12 residues. The CDR3 region is CASSMIDNEQFF. DNA of the CDR3: TGTGCCAGCAGTATGATAGACAATGAGCAGTTCTTC.

The rearrangement links TRBV29-1 to TRBJ2-2, with D unresolved. Germline CDR1 SQVTM, CDR2 ANQGSEA. V was trimmed by 0 bases and J by 5 bases, leaving 4 bases between them. The CDR3 covers 12 residues. In DNA form, the CDR3 reads TGCAGCGTTGAAGAAACGACCGGGGAGCTGTTTTTT. Its protein product is CSVEETTGELFF.

The chain is built from TRBV4-3 and TRBJ1-3; a possible D gene is TRBD1 (5 bases). The germline gives CDR1 LGHNA, CDR2 YSLEER. The CDR3 is 17 residues long. V was trimmed by 0 bases and J by 0 bases, leaving 12 bases between them. The CDR3 reads CASSQERGRSSGNTIYF. In nucleotides, the CDR3 is TGCGCCAGCAGCCAAGAGAGGGGACGGAGCTCTGGAAACACCATATATTTT.

The V and J genes are TRBV6-5 and TRBJ2-2; D may be TRBD2 (6 bases). Germline loops: CDR1 MNHEY, CDR2 SVGAGI. V was shortened by 8 bases and J by 7 bases, with 20 bases between the two germline ends. The CDR3 consists of 15 residues. The CDR3 spells CASSRGTLGGGELFF. The CDR3 coding sequence is TGTGCCAGCTCAAGAGGGACTCTTGGGGGCGGGGAGCTGTTTTTT.

The chain combines TRBV7-9 with TRBJ2-7; D is uncertain. Trimming left V 7 bases short and J 7 bases short, with 20 bases between. Germline-derived CDR1 and CDR2 are SEHNR and FQNEAQ (reference sequence). CDR3 size: 14 residues. The CDR3 region is CASTLTAPGWEQYF. CDR3 nucleotides: TGTGCCAGCACCCTCACGGCCCCTGGATGGGAGCAGTACTTC.

The CDR3: CASSRVGEGNQPQHF. The DNA for the CDR3 is TGTGCCAGCAGCCGAGTGGGCGAAGGCAATCAGCCCCAGCATTTT. The rearrangement uses TRBV28 and TRBJ1-5; unclear D gene. Trimming took 6 bases from V and 2 from J, leaving 14 bases between them. Germline V lookup: CDR1 MDHEN, CDR2 SYDVKM. This CDR3 spans 15 amino acids.

The CDR3 loop reads CASSQEVSGTGFYEQYF. The CDR3 bases are TGCGCCAGCAGCCAAGAAGTGTCCGGGACAGGGTTCTACGAGCAGTACTTC. The chain links TRBV4-1 to TRBJ2-7; 9 bases line up with TRBD1. CDR1 and CDR2 (germline): MGHRA, YSYEKL. V shed 0 bases, J shed 3 bases, and the junction held 9 bases outside the gene matches. The CDR3 runs 17 residues.

This clone was picked up one time. The chain combines TRBV9 with TRBJ1-3; 7 bases map to TRBD1. The V segment lost 5 bases and the J segment 2 bases; nucleotides outside the gene matches: 7. The CDR3 length is 15 residues. Germline V gives CDR1 SGDLS, CDR2 YYNGEE. CDR3 in amino acids: CASSLTGATGNTIYF. The CDR3 DNA follows: TGTGCCAGCAGTTTAACAGGGGCCACTGGAAACACCATATATTTT.